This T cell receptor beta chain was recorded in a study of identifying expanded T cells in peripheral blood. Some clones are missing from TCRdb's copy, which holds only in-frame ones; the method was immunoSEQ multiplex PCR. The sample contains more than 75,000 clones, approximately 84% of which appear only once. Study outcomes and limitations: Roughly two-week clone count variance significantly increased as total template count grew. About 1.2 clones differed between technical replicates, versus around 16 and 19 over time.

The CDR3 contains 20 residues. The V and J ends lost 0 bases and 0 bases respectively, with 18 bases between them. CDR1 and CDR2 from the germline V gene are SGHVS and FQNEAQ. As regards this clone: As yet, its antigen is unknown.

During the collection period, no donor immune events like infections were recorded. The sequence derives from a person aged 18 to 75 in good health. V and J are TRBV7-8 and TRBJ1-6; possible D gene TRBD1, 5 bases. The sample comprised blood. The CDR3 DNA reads TGTGCCAGCAGCTTAGCGTATAACTCGGGGGGTAGCTCCTATAATTCACCCCTCCACTTT. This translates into CASSLAYNSGGSSYNSPLHF.